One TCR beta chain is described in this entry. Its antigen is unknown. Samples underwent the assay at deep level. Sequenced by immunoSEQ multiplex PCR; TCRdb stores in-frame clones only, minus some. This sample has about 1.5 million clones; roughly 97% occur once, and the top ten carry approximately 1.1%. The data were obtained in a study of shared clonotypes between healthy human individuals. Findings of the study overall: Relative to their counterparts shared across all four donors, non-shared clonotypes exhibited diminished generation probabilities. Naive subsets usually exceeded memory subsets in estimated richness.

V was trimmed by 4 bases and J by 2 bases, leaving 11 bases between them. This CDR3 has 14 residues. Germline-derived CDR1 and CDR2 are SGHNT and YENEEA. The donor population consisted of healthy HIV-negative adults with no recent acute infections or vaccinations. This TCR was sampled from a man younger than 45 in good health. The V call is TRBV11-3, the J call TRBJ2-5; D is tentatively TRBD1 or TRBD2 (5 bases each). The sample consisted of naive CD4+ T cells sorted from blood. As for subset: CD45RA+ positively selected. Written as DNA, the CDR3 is TGTGCCAGCAGCTCTGGGACGTTACAAGAGACCCAGTACTTC. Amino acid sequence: CASSSGTLQETQYF.